This entry describes one TCR beta chain. Its recognized antigen is unknown. Per-base qualities were not stored, and no clone one base away is much larger. The CDR3 goes from the cysteine to the phenylalanine over 15 residues. The kept DNA is CDR3 alone, 45 bases in frame from the first base. Relative to germline, V is missing 1 base and J is missing 7 bases, with 9 bases of the junction outside any gene match. CDR1 and CDR2 were assigned from the germline V gene (reference sequence) as DFQATT and SNEGSKA. The data were taken from a study of blood T cells in healthy people across ages (dated by TCRdb to between 2015 and 2016). Background for the entire study: In model experiments, roughly one uniquely barcoded TCR beta cDNA molecule per two T cells was captured by template switching. To track age-related changes in TCR beta repertoire diversity, the study relied on deep sequencing normalized with unique cDNA molecular identifiers. Donors were grouped into four age groups: young (average 16 years), middle-aged (39), aged (about 59) and long-lived (just over 80). For two donors (one aged 18 to 30 and one aged 80 or older), the study analyzed two additional independent replicas of 1 million unique cDNA reads from the same blood draw. Study-level results and caveats: A strong correlation was found between observed TCR beta diversity and the percentage of naive T cells measured by flow cytometry. Bulk unsorted PBMC profiling prevented conclusive comparison of naive and antigen-experienced compartments. Compared with the aged group, the long-lived group had more naive CD4+ T cells, fewer expanded clones and increased TCR diversity, suggesting age selection. As age increased, observed TCR beta diversity per million T cells dropped in a roughly linear way, and a significant reduction was already evident by age 40. Estimates of total diversity based on one million sequenced T cells were regarded as lower bounds and as underestimates. The CMV infection status of donors was not known, potentially confounding age-related changes in expanded clonotypes.

The library came from 5' RACE. Sequenced using an Illumina HiSeq 2500. A second PCR of 7 to 11 cycles was run with a J-beta primer mix and a sample-barcoded 5' primer. A unique molecular identifier was introduced onto each TCR beta cDNA molecule by a template-switch 5' adaptor carrying 12 random nucleotides. At least 2.5 million CDR3-containing paired-end reads were obtained from each sample. First-strand cDNA synthesis was performed from all RNA using the Mint cDNA synthesis kit, with priming by a TRBC-specific oligonucleotide. Following uracil-DNA glycosylase treatment, all cDNA underwent a first 18-cycle PCR with the universal primers M1SS and BC2_uni_R. As for how the authors treated the data: For normalization, 1 million high-quality reads were randomly selected from each sample, with every read carrying a distinct molecular identifier. Instead of being binned into consensus sequences, reads with shared molecular identifiers were discarded. MiTCR, with a Q25 quality threshold and the strictest error-elimination algorithm, was used for CDR3 identification, clonotype clustering and error correction. A nonparametric unseen species model with Euler transformation was used to estimate a lower bound on total TCR beta diversity. Using fastp at Q25 and MiXCR, TCRdb reprocessed the public reads and kept productive beta chains. CDR3 protein duplicates are merged, each entry listing the most common genes and DNA. None of the V and J calls come from the authors' own analysis; TCRdb made them. In this sample the table shows 750,000 to 1,000,000 distinct CDR3 sequences, approximately 32% of which occur a single time. The ten top clones hold approximately 10% of the sample.

The roughly 37 donors, aged roughly 6 to 95 years, were systemically healthy Caucasian individuals from Russia. Each donor gave about 9.7 milliliters of peripheral blood, drawn into EDTA-treated Vacutainer tubes. Ficoll-Paque density-gradient centrifugation was used to isolate PBMCs, with at least 6 million per sample. Total RNA, at least 6 micrograms per sample, was extracted from PBMCs with Trizol reagent. For every donor, an aliquot of PBMCs went through flow cytometry to measure the percentages of naive CD45RAhigh/CD27high T cells. These data also formed part of another study, on T cells of mothers and their children. The second paper further reports: Donors were nine systemically healthy Caucasian individuals: three mothers and their six children. cDNA synthesis consumed the entire amount of extracted RNA, loaded at approximately 1.5 ug RNA in each 15 ul reaction. Sample barcodes and 2-4 random nucleotides were added via the M1S primer in the second PCR. Each mother yielded over 9.5 million TCR beta CDR3 reads and each child about 3 million reads. Thymic selection shapes the output of TCR recombination in a similar way in related and unrelated pairs, and inherited differences have a minor effect. Normalized repertoire overlap in related mother-child pairs was always slightly higher than in unrelated mother-child pairs, but the difference was never significant. With a sensitivity of approximately 96 clones per million clonotypes, no persistent microchimeric T cell clones were detected. Deep NGS was used in the study to compare the TCR beta repertoires of mothers and children and to look for features that separate related mother-child pairs from unrelated individuals. The mean age was 40 +/- 4 years for the mothers and roughly 10 +/- 4 years for the children. After adapters were ligated using NEBNext reagents, the libraries underwent 100+100 nt paired-end sequencing on an Illumina HiSeq 2000. To avoid cross-contamination, the mother libraries and the child libraries were prepared a month apart and sequenced in separate runs. For each donor, between about 450,000 and 2,300,000 distinct TCR beta clonotypes were identified. Naive TCR beta clonotypes were estimated from low-frequency clonotypes matched to each donor's FACS-determined naive share, without sorting.

The sequence joins TRBV20-1 to TRBJ2-1; TRBD1 matches 8 bases in the middle. This receptor was obtained from a woman between 40 and 55 years old in good health. Sequenced input: blood. The nucleotide sequence reads as follows: TGCAGTGCTAGAGGAAGGGACAGGTCCTGGAATGAGCAGTTCTTC. Its translation reads: CSARGRDRSWNEQFF.